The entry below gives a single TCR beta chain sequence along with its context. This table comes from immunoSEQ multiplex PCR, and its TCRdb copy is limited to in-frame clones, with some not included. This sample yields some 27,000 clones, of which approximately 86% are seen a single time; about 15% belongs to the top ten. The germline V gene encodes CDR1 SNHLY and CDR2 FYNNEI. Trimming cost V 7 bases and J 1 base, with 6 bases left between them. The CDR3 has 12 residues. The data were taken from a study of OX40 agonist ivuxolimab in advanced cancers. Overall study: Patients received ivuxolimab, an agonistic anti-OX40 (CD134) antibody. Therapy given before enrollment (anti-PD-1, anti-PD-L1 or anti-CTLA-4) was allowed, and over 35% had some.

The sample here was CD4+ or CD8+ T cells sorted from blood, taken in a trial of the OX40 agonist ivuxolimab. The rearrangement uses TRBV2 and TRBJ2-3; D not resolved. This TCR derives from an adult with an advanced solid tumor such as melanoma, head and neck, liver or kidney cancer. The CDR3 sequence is CASMSRTDTQYF. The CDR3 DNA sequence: TGTGCCAGCATGTCCCGCACAGATACGCAGTATTTT.